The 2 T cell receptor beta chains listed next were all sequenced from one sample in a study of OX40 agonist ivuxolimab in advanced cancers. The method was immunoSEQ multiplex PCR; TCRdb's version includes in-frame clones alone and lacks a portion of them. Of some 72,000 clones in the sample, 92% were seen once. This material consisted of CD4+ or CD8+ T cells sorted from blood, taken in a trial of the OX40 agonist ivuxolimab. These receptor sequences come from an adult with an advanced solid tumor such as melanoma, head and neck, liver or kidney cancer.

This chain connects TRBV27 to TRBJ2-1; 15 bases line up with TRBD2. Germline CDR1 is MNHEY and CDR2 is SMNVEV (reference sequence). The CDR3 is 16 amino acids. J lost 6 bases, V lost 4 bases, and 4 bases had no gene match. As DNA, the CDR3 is TGTGCCAGCAGTTCCGGACTAGCGGGGGGGCCCAATGAGCAGTTCTTC. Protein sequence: CASSSGLAGGPNEQFF.

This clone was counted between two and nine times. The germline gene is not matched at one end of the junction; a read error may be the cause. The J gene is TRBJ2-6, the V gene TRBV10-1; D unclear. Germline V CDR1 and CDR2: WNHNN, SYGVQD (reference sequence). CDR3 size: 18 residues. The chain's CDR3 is CASSTAPRSHKSGQRPDF. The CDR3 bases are TGCGCCAGCAGTACGGCACCAAGATCGCACAAGTCGGGCCAACGTCCTGACTTC.